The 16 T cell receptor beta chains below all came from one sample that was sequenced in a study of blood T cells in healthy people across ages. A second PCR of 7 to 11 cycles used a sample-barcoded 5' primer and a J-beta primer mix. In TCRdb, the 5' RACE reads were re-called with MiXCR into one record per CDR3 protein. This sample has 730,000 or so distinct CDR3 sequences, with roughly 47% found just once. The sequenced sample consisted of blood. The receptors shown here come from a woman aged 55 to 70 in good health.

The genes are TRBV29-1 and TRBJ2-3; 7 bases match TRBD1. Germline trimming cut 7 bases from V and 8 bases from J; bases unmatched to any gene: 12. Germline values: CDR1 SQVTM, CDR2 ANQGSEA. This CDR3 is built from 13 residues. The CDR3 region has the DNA TGCAGCGGGGGTACAGGGGTGGGTGGTACGCAGTATTTT. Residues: CSGGTGVGGTQYF.

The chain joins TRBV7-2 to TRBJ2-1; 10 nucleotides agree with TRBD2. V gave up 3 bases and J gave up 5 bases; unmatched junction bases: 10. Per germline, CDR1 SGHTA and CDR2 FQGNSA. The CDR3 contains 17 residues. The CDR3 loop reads CASSLLSTSGSNNEQFF. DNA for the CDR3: TGTGCCAGCAGCTTGTTGTCGACTAGCGGGTCTAACAATGAGCAGTTCTTC.

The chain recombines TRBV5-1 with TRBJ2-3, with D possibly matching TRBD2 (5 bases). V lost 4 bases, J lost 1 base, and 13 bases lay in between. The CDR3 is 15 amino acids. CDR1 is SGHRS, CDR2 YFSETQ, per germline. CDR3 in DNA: TGCGCCAGCAGCAAACCGGGGTACGGCACAGATACGCAGTATTTT. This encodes CASSKPGYGTDTQYF.

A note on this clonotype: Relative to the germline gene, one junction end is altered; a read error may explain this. The CDR3 coding sequence is TGTGCCAGCAGTTACGAGGGGGCGAACTATGGCCACACCTTC. Its translation: CASSYEGANYGHTF. V and J are TRBV6-2 or TRBV6-3 and TRBJ1-2, with 7 bases identical to TRBD1. The length of the CDR3 is 14 residues. Germline CDR1 is MNHEY and CDR2 is SVGEGT.

CDR3 in DNA: TGTGCCATCTACTTAGCGGGGGGGAGCAATGAGCAGTTCTTC. It encodes CAIYLAGGSNEQFF. The V and J genes are TRBV6-1 and TRBJ2-1; 11 nucleotides agree with TRBD2. CDR1 and CDR2 (germline): MNHNS, SASEGT. Trimming removed 10 bases from V and 6 bases from J; junction bases left unmatched: 8. The CDR3 sequence is 14 residues long.

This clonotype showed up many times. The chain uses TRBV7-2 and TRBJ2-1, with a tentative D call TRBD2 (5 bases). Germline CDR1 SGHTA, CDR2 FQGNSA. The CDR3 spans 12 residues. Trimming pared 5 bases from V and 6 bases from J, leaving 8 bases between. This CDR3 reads CASSPDSNEQFF. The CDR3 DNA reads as TGTGCCAGCAGCCCGGACTCCAATGAGCAGTTCTTC.

CDR3 nucleotide sequence: TGCGCCAGCAGTTGGGGACGAGTCAGCACAGATACGCAGTATTTT. Encoded protein: CASSWGRVSTDTQYF. This chain joins TRBV5-1 and TRBJ2-3, with D perhaps being TRBD1 or TRBD2 (5 bases each). The CDR3 is made up of 15 amino acids. V lost 5 bases to trimming and J lost 0 bases, with 13 bases between them. Germline V lookup: CDR1 SGHRS, CDR2 YFSETQ.

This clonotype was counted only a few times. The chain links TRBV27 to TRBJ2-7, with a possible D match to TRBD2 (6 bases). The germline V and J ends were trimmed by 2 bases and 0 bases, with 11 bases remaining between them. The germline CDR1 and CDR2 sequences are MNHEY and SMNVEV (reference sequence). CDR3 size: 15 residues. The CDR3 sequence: CASSLRPGLSYEQYF. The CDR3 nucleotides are TGTGCCAGCAGTTTACGTCCGGGACTCTCCTACGAGCAGTACTTC.

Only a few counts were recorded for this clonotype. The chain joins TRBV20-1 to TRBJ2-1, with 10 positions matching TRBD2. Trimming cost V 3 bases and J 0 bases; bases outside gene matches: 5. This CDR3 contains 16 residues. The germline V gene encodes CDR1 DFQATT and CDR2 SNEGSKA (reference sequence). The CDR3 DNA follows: TGCAGTGCTAGGGGACTAGCGCATAGCTCCTACAATGAGCAGTTCTTC. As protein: CSARGLAHSSYNEQFF.

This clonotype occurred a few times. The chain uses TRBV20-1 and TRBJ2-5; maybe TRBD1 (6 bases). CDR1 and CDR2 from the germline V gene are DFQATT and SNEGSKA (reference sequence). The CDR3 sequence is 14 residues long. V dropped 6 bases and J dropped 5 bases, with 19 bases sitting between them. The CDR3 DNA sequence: TGCAGTGCGAAGGATAGCTGGGGGCTGGAGACCCAGTACTTC. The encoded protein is CSAKDSWGLETQYF.

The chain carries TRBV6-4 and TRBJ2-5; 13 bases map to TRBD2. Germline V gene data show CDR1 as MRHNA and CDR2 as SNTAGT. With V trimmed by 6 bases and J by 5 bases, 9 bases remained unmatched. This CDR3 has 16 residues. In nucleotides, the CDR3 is TGTGCCAGCAGCCCACTAGCGGGAGGGACGGCGGAGACCCAGTACTTC. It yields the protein CASSPLAGGTAETQYF.

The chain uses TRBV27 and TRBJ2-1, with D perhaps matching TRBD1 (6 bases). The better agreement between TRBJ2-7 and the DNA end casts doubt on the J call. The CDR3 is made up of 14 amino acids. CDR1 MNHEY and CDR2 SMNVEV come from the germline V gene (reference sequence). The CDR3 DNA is TGTGCCAGCAGTTTATCGCCCAGGGGCAATGAGCAGTACTTC. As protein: CASSLSPRGNEQYF.

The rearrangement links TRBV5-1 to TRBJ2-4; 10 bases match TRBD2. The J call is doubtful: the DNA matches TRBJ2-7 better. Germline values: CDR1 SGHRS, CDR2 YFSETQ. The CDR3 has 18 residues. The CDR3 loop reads CASSLGSGRTDGTYEQYF. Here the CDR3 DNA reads TGCGCCAGCAGCTTGGGTAGCGGGAGGACTGATGGGACCTACGAGCAGTACTTC.

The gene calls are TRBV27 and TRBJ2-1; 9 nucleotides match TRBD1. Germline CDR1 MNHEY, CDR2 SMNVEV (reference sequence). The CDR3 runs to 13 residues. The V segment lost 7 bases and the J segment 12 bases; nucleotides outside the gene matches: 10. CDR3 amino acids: CASTHGQGYVQFF. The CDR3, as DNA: TGTGCCAGCACCCACGGACAGGGGTATGTGCAGTTCTTC.

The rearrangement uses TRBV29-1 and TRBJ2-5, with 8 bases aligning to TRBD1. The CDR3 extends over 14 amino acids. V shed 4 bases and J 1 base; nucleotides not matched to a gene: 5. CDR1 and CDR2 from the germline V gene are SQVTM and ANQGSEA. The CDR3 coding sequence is TGCAGCGTTGTTACAGGGGGGATCCAAGAGACCCAGTACTTC. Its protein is CSVVTGGIQETQYF. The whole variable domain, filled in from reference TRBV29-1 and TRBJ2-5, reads SAVISQKPSRDICQRGTSLTIQCQVDSQVTMMFWYRQQPGQSLTLIATANQGSEATYESGFVIDKFPISRPNLTFSTLTVSNMSPEDSSIYLCSVVTGGIQETQYFGPGTRLLVL.

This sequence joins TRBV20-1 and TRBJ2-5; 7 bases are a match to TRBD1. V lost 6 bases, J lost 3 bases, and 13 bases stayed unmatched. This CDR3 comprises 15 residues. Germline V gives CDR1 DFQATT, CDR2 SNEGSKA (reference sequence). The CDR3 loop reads CSATPTGTHKETQYF. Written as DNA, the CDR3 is TGCAGTGCGACACCGACAGGGACCCACAAAGAGACCCAGTACTTC.